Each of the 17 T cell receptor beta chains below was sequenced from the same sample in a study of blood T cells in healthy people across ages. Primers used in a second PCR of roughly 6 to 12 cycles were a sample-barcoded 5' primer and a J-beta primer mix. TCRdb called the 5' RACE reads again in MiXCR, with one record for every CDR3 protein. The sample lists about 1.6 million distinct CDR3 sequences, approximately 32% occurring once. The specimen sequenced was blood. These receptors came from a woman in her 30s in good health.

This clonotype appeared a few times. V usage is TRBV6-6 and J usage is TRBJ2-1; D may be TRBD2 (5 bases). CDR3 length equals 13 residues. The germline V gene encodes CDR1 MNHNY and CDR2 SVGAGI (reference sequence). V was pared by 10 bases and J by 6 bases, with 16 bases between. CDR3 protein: CAISTSNGNEQFF. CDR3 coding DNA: TGTGCCATATCCACTAGTAACGGCAATGAGCAGTTCTTC.

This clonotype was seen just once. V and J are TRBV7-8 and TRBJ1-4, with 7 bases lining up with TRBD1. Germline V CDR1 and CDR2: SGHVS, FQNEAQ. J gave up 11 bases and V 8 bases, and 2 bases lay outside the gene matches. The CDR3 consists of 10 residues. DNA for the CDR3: TGTGCCAGCGGACAGGATAAACTGTTTTTT. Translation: CASGQDKLFF.

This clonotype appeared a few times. The CDR3 nucleotides read TGCAGTGCTTACACCCGCGGGAATCATGAAGCTTTCTTT. It encodes CSAYTRGNHEAFF. J is TRBJ1-1 and V is TRBV20-1; D ambiguous. Trimming stripped 5 bases from V and 7 bases from J, with 17 bases between. CDR1 is DFQATT, CDR2 SNEGSKA, per germline (reference sequence). The length of the CDR3 is 13 residues.

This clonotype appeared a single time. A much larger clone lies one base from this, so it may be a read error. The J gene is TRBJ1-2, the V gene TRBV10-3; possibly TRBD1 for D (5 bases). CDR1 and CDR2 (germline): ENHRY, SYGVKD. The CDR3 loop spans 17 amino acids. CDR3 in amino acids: CAIGEGFQGRVGHGYTF. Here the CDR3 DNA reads TGTGCCATCGGTGAGGGGTTCCAAGGCAGGGTCGGACATGGCTACACCTTC.

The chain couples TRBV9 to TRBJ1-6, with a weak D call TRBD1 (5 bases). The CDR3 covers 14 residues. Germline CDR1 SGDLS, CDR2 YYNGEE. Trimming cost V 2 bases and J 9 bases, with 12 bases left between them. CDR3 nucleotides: TGTGCCAGCAGCGTCGCCGGGACCATTTCACCCCTCCACTTT. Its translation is CASSVAGTISPLHF.

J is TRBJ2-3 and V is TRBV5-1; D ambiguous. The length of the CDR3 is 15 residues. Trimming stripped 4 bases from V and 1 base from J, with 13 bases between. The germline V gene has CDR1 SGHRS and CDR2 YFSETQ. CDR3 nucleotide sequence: TGCGCCAGCAGCGGCTCGCTGTCACGCACAGATACGCAGTATTTT. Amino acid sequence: CASSGSLSRTDTQYF.

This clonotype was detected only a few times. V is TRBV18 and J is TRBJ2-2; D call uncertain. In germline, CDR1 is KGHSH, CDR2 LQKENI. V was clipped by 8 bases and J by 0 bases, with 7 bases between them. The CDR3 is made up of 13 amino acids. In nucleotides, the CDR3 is TGTGCCAGCAGTCCGTCGAACACCGGGGAGCTGTTTTTT. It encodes CASSPSNTGELFF. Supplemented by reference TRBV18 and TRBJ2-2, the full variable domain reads NAGVMQNPRHLVRRRGQEARLRCSPMKGHSHVYWYRQLPEEGLKFMVYLQKENIIDESGMPKERFSAEFPKEGPSILRIQQVVRGDSAAYFCASSPSNTGELFFGEGSRLTVL.

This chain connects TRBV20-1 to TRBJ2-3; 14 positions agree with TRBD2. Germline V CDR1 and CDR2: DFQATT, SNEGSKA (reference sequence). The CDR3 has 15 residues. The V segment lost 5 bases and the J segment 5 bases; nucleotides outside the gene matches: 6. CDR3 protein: CSAGTSGGERDTQYF. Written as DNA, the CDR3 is TGCAGTGCTGGGACTAGCGGGGGAGAGAGAGATACGCAGTATTTT.

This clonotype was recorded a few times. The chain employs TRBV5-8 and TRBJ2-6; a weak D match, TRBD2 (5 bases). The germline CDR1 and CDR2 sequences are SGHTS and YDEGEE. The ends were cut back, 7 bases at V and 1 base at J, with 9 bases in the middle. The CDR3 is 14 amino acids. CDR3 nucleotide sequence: TGTGCCAGCGGAGGCCAATCTGGGGCCAACGTCCTGACTTTC. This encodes CASGGQSGANVLTF.

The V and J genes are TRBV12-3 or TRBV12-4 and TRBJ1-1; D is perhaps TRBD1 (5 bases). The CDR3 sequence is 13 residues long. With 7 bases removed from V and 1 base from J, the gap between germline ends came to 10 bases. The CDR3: CASKEGTNTEAFF. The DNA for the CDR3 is TGTGCCAGCAAGGAAGGGACGAACACTGAAGCTTTCTTT.

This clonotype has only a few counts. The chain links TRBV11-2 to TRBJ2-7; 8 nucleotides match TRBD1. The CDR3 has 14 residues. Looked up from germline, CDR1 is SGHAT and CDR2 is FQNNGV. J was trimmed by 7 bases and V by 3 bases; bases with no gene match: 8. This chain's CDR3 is CASSLAYRGLEQYF. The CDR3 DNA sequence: TGTGCCAGCAGCTTGGCCTACAGGGGGTTGGAGCAGTACTTC.

The CDR3 reads CASSGLGESYTDTQYF. CDR3 DNA sequence: TGTGCCAGCAGCGGACTGGGCGAGTCTTACACAGATACGCAGTATTTT. The chain has TRBV3-1 and TRBJ2-3; tentatively, D is TRBD2 (5 bases). V gave up 5 bases and J gave up 2 bases, with 17 bases separating them. Germline V lookup: CDR1 LGHDT, CDR2 YNNKEL (reference sequence). This CDR3 spans 16 amino acids.

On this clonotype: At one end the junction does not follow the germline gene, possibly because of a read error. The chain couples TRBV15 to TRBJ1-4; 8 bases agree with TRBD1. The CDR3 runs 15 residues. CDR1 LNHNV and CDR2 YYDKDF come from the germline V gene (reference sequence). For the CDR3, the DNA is TGTGCCACCAGCAGTGGACAGGGAGGAGGTGAAAAACGGTTTTTT. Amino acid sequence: CATSSGQGGGEKRFF.

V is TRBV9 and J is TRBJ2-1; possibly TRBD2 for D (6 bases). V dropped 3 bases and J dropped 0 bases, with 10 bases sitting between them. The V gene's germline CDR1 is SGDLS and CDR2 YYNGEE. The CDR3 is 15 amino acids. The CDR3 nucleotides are TGTGCCAGCAGCGCCGGAGCGGGCTCCTACAATGAGCAGTTCTTC. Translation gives CASSAGAGSYNEQFF.

DNA of the CDR3: TGTGCCAGCAGCCGACTAGCGGGGGAACACAATGAGCAGTTCTTC. It yields the protein CASSRLAGEHNEQFF. The chain has TRBV7-2 and TRBJ2-1, with TRBD2 identical over 12 bases. The junction had 4 bases not matched to a gene; V was cut back by 5 bases and J by 5 bases. This CDR3 has 15 residues. CDR1 and CDR2 (germline): SGHTA, FQGNSA.

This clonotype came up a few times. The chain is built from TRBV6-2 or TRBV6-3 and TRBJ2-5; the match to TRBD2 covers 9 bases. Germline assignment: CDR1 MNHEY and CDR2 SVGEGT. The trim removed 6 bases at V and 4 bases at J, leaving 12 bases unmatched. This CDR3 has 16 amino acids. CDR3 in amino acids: CASSPSLLAGRETQYF. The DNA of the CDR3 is TGTGCCAGCAGCCCATCCCTACTAGCGGGCCGAGAGACCCAGTACTTC.

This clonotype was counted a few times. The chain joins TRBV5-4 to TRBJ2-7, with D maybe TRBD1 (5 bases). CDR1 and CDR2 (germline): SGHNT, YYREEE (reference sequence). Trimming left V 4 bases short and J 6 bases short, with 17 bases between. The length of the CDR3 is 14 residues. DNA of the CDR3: TGTGCCAGCAGCGCATCAGACAGTCACGGCGAGCAGTACTTC. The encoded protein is CASSASDSHGEQYF.